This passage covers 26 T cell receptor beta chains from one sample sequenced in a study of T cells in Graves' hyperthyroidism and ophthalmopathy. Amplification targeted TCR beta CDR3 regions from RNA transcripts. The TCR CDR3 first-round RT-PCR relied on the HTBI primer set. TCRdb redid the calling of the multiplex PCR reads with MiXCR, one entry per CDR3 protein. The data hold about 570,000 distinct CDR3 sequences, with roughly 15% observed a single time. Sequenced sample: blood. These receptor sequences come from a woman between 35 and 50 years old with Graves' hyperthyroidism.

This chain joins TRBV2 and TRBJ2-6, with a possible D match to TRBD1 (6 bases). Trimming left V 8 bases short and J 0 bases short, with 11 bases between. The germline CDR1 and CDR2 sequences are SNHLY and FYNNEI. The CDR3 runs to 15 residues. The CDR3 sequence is CASPGQNSGANVLTF. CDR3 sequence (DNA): TGTGCCAGCCCTGGACAGAACTCTGGGGCCAACGTCCTGACTTTC.

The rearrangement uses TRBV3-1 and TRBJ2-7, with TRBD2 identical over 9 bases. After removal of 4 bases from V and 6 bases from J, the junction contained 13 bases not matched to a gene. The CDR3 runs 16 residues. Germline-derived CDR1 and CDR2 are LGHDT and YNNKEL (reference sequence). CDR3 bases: TGTGCCAGCAGCCCTCAAAGTATTGCTAGCGGGACCGAGCAGTACTTC. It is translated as CASSPQSIASGTEQYF.

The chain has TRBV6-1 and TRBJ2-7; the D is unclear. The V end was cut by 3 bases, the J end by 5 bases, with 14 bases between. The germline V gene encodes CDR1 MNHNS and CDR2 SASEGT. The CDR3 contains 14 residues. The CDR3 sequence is CASSEGGTWDEQYF. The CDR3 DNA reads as TGTGCCAGCAGTGAGGGCGGAACTTGGGACGAGCAGTACTTC.

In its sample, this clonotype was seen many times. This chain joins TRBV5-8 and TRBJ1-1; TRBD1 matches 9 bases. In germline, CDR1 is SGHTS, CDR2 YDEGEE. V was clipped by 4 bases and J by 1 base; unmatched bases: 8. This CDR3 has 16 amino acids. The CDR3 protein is CASSREGTGSNTEAFF. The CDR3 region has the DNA TGTGCCAGCAGCCGTGAGGGGACAGGGTCGAACACTGAAGCTTTCTTT.

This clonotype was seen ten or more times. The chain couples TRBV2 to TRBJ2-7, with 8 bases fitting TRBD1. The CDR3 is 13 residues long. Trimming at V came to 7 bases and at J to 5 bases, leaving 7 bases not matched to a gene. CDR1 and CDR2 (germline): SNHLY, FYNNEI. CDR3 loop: CASNPTGDHEQYF. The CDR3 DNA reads TGTGCCAGCAATCCGACAGGGGACCACGAGCAGTACTTC.

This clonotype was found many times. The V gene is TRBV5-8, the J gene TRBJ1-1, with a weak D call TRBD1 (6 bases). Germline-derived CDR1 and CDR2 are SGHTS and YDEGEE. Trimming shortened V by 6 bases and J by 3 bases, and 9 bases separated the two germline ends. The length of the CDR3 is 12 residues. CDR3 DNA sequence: TGTGCCAGCAACAGGGACTACACTGAAGCTTTCTTT. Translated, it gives CASNRDYTEAFF.

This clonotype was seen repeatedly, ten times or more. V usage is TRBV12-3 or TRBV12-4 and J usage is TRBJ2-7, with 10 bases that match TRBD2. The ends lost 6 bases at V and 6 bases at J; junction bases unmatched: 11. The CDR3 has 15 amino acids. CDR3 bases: TGTGCCAGCAGCCCCACTAGCGGGACCCCTCGCGAGCAGTACTTC. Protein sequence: CASSPTSGTPREQYF.

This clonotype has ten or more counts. CDR3 sequence reads: CSVQGVSGGTREQYF. CDR3 sequence (DNA): TGCAGCGTCCAAGGGGTATCGGGAGGGACGAGGGAGCAGTACTTC. This chain connects TRBV29-1 to TRBJ2-7; 8 bases fit TRBD2. Trimming removed 6 bases from V and 7 bases from J; junction bases left unmatched: 17. The germline CDR1 and CDR2 sequences are SQVTM and ANQGSEA. The CDR3 runs 15 residues.

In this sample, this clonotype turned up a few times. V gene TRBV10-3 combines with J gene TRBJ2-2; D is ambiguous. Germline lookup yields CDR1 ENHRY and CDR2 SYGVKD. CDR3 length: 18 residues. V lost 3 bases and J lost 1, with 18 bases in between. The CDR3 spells CAISEDSSYNKNTGELFF. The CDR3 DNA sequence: TGTGCCATCAGTGAAGATAGTAGCTACAATAAGAACACCGGGGAGCTGTTTTTT.

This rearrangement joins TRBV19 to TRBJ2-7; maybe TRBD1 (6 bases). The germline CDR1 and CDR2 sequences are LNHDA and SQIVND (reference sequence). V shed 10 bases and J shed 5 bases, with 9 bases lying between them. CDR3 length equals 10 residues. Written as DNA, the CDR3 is TGTGCCACCAGGGGCGACGAGCAGTACTTC. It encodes CATRGDEQYF.

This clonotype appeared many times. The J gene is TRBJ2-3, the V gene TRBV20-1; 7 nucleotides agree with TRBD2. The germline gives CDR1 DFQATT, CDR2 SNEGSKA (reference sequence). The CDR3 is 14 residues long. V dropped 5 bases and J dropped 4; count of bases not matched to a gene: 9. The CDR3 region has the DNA TGCAGTGCTCCCCTGACTAGCCGGGCAGATACGCAGTATTTT. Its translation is CSAPLTSRADTQYF.

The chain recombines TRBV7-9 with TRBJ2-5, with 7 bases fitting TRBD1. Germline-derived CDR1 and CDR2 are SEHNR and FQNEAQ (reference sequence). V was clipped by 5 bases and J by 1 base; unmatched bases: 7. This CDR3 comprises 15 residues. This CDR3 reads CASSRMGQPQETQYF. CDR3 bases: TGTGCCAGCAGCCGTATGGGACAGCCCCAAGAGACCCAGTACTTC.

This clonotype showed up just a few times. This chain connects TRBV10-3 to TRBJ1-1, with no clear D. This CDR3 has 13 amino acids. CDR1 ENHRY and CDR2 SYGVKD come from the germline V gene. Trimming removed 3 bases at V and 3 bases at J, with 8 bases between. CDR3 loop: CAISDKAYTEAFF. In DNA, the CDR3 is TGTGCCATCAGTGATAAGGCGTACACTGAAGCTTTCTTT.

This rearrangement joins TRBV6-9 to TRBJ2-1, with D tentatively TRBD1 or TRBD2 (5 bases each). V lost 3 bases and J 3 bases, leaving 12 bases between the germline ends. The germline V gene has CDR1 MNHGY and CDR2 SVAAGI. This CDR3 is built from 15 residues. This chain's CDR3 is CASSYYGTDYNEQFF. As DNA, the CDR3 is TGTGCCAGCAGTTACTACGGGACGGACTACAATGAGCAGTTCTTC.

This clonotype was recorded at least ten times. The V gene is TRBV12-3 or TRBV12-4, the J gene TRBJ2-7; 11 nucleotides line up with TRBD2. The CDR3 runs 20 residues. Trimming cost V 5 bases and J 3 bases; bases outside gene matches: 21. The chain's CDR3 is CASSTRNPGLAAPKGYEQYF. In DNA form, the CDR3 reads TGTGCCAGCAGTACTAGGAATCCGGGACTAGCGGCACCCAAAGGCTACGAGCAGTACTTC.

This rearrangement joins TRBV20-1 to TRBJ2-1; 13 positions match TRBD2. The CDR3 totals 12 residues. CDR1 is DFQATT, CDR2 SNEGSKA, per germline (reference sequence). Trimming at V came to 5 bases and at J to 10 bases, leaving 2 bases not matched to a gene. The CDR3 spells CSASGLAGEQFF. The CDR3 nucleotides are TGCAGTGCTTCGGGACTAGCGGGAGAGCAGTTCTTC.

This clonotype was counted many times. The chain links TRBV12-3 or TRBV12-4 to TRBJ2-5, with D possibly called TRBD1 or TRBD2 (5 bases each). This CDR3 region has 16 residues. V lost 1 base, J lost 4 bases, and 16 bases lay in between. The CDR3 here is CASSLEVGRGAETQYF. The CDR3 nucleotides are TGTGCCAGCAGTTTAGAGGTGGGGAGAGGGGCAGAGACCCAGTACTTC.

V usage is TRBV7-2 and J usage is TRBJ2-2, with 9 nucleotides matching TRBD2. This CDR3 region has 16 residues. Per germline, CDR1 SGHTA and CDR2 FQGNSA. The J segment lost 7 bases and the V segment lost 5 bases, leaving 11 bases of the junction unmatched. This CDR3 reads CASSPRGGGAVGELFF. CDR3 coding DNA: TGTGCCAGCAGCCCTAGAGGCGGGGGGGCCGTCGGGGAGCTGTTTTTT.

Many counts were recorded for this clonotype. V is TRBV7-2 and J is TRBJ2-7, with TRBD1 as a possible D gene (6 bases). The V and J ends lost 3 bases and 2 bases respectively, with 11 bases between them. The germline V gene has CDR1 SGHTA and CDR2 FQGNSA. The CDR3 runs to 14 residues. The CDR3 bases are TGTGCCAGCAGCTTCCGGGACATAACCTACGAGCAGTACTTC. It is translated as CASSFRDITYEQYF.

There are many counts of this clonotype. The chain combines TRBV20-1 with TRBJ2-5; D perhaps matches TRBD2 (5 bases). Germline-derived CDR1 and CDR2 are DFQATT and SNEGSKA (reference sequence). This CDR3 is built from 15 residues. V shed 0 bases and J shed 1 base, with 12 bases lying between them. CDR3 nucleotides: TGCAGTGCTAGAGATAGCGAGGTGGTCCAAGAGACCCAGTACTTC. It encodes CSARDSEVVQETQYF.

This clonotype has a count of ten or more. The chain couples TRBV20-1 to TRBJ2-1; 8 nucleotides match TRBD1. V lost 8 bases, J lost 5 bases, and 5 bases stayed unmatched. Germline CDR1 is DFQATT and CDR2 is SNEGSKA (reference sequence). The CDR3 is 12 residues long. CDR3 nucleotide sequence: TGCAGTCGGACAGGGAAGCACAATGAGCAGTTCTTC. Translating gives CSRTGKHNEQFF.

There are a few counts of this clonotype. In DNA, the CDR3 is TGTGCCAGCCACTTGGGAGGGAAACTGTTTTTT. It specifies CASHLGGKLFF. The chain couples TRBV28 to TRBJ1-4; no clear D. This CDR3 is 11 amino acids long. CDR1 is MDHEN, CDR2 SYDVKM, per germline. Trimming left V 8 bases short and J 11 bases short, with 12 bases between.

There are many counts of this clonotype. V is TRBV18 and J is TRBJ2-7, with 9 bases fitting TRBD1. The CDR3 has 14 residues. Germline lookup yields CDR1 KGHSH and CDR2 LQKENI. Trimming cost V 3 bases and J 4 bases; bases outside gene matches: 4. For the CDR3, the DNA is TGTGCCAGCTCACCGACAGGGGGGGAGTACGAGCAGTACTTC. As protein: CASSPTGGEYEQYF.

The CDR3 DNA reads as TGTGCCAGTAGTATCCAAGGGGACGGAGATACGCAGTATTTT. This translates into CASSIQGDGDTQYF. V gene TRBV19 combines with J gene TRBJ2-3; D possibly matches TRBD1 or TRBD2 (5 bases each). Trimming took off 3 bases at V and 5 bases at J, with 12 bases between the two ends. This CDR3 region has 14 residues. Germline V gene sequence: CDR1 LNHDA, CDR2 SQIVND (reference sequence).

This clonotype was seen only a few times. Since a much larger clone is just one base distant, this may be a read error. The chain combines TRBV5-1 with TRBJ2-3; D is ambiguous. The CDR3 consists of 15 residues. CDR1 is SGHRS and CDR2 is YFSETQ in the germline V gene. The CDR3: CASSLTSSPTDTPYF. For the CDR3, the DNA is TGCGCCAGCAGCCTAACTTCTTCCCCCACAGATACGCCGTATTTT.

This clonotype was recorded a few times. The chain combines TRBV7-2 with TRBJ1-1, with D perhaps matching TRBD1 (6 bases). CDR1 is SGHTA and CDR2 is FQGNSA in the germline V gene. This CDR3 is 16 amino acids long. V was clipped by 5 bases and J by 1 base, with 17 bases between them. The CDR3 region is CASSRGGGRGNTEAFF. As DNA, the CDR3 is TGTGCCAGCAGCCGGGGGGGGGGCAGGGGGAACACTGAAGCTTTCTTT.